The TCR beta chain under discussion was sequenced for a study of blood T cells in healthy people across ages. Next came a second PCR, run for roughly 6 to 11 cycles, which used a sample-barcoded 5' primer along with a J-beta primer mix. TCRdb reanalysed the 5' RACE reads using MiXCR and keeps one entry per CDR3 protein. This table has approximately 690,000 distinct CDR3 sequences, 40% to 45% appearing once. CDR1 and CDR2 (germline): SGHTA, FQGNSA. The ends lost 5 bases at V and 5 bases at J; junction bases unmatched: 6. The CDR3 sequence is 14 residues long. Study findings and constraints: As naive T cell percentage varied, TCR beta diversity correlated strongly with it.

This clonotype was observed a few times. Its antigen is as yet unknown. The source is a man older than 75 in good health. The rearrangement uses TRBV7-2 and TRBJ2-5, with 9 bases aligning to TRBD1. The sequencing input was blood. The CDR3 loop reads CASSAQGAAETQYF. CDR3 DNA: TGTGCCAGCAGCGCACAGGGGGCGGCGGAGACCCAGTACTTC.